The next 15 T cell receptor beta chains were all read from a single sample in a study of blood T cell repertoires in COVID-19. TCRdb's table, derived via immunoSEQ multiplex PCR, lists solely in-frame clones and lacks some. The sample holds about 130,000 clones, 70% to 90% seen once. Sequencing was performed on peripheral blood. The receptors were gathered from a man between 65 and 85 years old with active COVID-19.

The rearrangement uses TRBV7-2 and TRBJ2-2, with 13 bases matching TRBD2. From germline, CDR1 is SGHTA and CDR2 FQGNSA. The CDR3 extends over 18 amino acids. V was clipped by 5 bases and J by 7 bases; unmatched bases: 13. The CDR3 loop is CASSPQIGGLAGSGELFF. The CDR3 DNA reads as TGTGCCAGCAGCCCCCAGATCGGGGGACTAGCGGGAAGCGGGGAGCTGTTTTTT.

V usage is TRBV28 and J usage is TRBJ1-6, with a tentative D call TRBD1 (5 bases). The ends were cut back, 7 bases at V and 7 bases at J, with 23 bases in the middle. The germline V gene encodes CDR1 MDHEN and CDR2 SYDVKM. The CDR3 has 17 residues. The CDR3 loop is CASTRGDLTAGNSPLHF. The CDR3 region has the DNA TGTGCCAGCACCAGAGGGGACTTAACCGCCGGGAATTCACCCCTCCACTTT.

This chain joins TRBV29-1 and TRBJ1-2; no clear D. The germline V gene has CDR1 SQVTM and CDR2 ANQGSEA. CDR3 size: 14 residues. The V and J ends lost 3 bases and 2 bases respectively, with 13 bases between them. CDR3 amino acids: CSVEPQEINYGYTF. CDR3 in DNA: TGCAGCGTTGAGCCTCAGGAAATAAACTATGGCTACACCTTC. Combining the CDR3 with reference TRBV29-1 and TRBJ1-2 gives the whole variable domain SAVISQKPSRDICQRGTSLTIQCQVDSQVTMMFWYRQQPGQSLTLIATANQGSEATYESGFVIDKFPISRPNLTFSTLTVSNMSPEDSSIYLCSVEPQEINYGYTFGSGTRLTVV.

The chain links TRBV11-2 to TRBJ1-1; TRBD1 is a possible D gene (5 bases). V was pared by 2 bases and J by 4 bases, with 8 bases between. The CDR3 extends over 13 amino acids. Germline CDR1 is SGHAT and CDR2 is FQNNGV. In DNA, the CDR3 is TGTGCCAGCAGCTTACCAGGGATCACTGAAGCTTTCTTT. It encodes CASSLPGITEAFF.

The chain links TRBV6-5 to TRBJ1-3; 7 bases line up with TRBD1. The length of the CDR3 is 14 residues. Trimming took 11 bases from V and 4 from J; bases not matched to a gene: 11. The germline V gene has CDR1 MNHEY and CDR2 SVGAGI. This CDR3 reads CAVQTGLGGNTIYF. CDR3 nucleotides: TGTGCCGTCCAGACAGGGCTCGGCGGAAACACCATATATTTT.

The chain recombines TRBV30 with TRBJ2-2; perhaps TRBD1 as D (7 bases). The CDR3 has 15 amino acids. Trimming left V 4 bases short and J 5 bases short, with 17 bases between. Germline CDR1 and CDR2: GTSNPN and SVGIG (reference sequence). The CDR3 DNA reads as TGTGCCTGGACGCGGGACAGAACCGTGACCGGGGAGCTGTTTTTT. Residues: CAWTRDRTVTGELFF.

The chain combines TRBV10-3 with TRBJ2-1; possible D gene TRBD2, 6 bases. Germline CDR1 ENHRY, CDR2 SYGVKD. The CDR3 has 14 residues. V gave up 9 bases and J gave up 3 bases, with 15 bases separating them. CDR3 protein: CAIKEGTIYNEQFF. The CDR3 DNA follows: TGTGCCATTAAGGAGGGGACCATCTACAATGAGCAGTTCTTC.

This clone was counted a few times. This chain joins TRBV21-1 and TRBJ2-5; the table calls TRBD1, which could not be checked here. TRBV21-1 is reported as a pseudogene. The CDR3 loop spans 20 amino acids. In DNA form, the CDR3 reads TGTGCCAGCAGCAAAGATTCCCGGACAGGGGGCCGCCTCATTCGGGAGACCCAGTACTTC. Translating it yields CASSKDSRTGGRLIRETQYF.

CDR3 loop: CASRPDRGTPYEQYF. The CDR3 nucleotides are TGTGCCAGCAGGCCAGACAGGGGAACTCCTTACGAGCAGTACTTC. The chain combines TRBV6-5 with TRBJ2-7, with TRBD1 matching 8 bases. The CDR3 loop spans 15 amino acids. From germline, CDR1 is MNHEY and CDR2 SVGAGI. V was clipped by 6 bases and J by 4 bases; unmatched bases: 11.

The chain employs TRBV19 and TRBJ2-7, with unresolved D. Per germline, CDR1 LNHDA and CDR2 SQIVND (reference sequence). There are 16 residues in the CDR3. Trimming took off 5 bases at V and 0 bases at J, with 17 bases between the two ends. The CDR3 DNA is TGTGCCAGTAGTTCCCTCAGTACGCGGTACTCCTACGAGCAGTACTTC. It codes for CASSSLSTRYSYEQYF.

The chain links TRBV27 to TRBJ1-1, with D perhaps TRBD1 (5 bases). The CDR3 extends over 14 amino acids. The V gene lost 2 bases and the J gene lost 0 bases, with 7 bases spanning the gap. Germline loops: CDR1 MNHEY, CDR2 SMNVEV (reference sequence). The CDR3 region is CASSLGGMNTEAFF. DNA of the CDR3: TGTGCCAGCAGTTTAGGGGGGATGAACACTGAAGCTTTCTTT.

The chain combines TRBV30 with TRBJ2-1, with 8 bases that match TRBD1. The CDR3 loop spans 15 amino acids. Looked up from germline, CDR1 is GTSNPN and CDR2 is SVGIG (reference sequence). Trimming cost V 1 base and J 6 bases; bases outside gene matches: 8. The CDR3 coding sequence is TGTGCCTGGAGTGCCGGACAGGGATTACCCAATGAGCAGTTCTTC. This translates into CAWSAGQGLPNEQFF.

The gene calls are TRBV9 and TRBJ1-6, with D uncertain. This CDR3 region has 14 residues. CDR1 and CDR2 (germline): SGDLS, YYNGEE. The ends were cut back, 0 bases at V and 7 bases at J, with 8 bases in the middle. CDR3 sequence: CASSVDIANSPLHF. CDR3 nucleotide sequence: TGTGCCAGCAGCGTAGACATTGCCAATTCACCCCTCCACTTT. The variable domain in full, with the rest retrieved from reference TRBV9 and TRBJ1-6, is DSGVTQTPKHLITATGQRVTLRCSPRSGDLSVYWYQQSLDQGLQFLIQYYNGEERAKGNILERFSAQQFPDLHSELNLSSLELGDSALYFCASSVDIANSPLHFGNGTRLTVT.

The rearrangement joins TRBV10-3 to TRBJ1-2; D is unresolved. The ends were cut back, 6 bases at V and 6 bases at J, with 14 bases in the middle. Germline-derived CDR1 and CDR2 are ENHRY and SYGVKD. The CDR3 extends over 13 amino acids. The CDR3 DNA reads TGTGCCATCAGCGGTCAAGGGCGGGATGGCTACACCTTC. Translated, it gives CAISGQGRDGYTF.

This clone appeared once. The V call is TRBV30, the J call TRBJ2-2; 10 bases are shared with TRBD1. The germline V gene has CDR1 GTSNPN and CDR2 SVGIG (reference sequence). With V trimmed by 5 bases and J by 6 bases, 3 bases remained unmatched. This CDR3 region has 13 residues. CDR3 in amino acids: CAWGTGAAGELFF. Here the CDR3 DNA reads TGTGCCTGGGGGACAGGGGCCGCCGGGGAGCTGTTTTTT.